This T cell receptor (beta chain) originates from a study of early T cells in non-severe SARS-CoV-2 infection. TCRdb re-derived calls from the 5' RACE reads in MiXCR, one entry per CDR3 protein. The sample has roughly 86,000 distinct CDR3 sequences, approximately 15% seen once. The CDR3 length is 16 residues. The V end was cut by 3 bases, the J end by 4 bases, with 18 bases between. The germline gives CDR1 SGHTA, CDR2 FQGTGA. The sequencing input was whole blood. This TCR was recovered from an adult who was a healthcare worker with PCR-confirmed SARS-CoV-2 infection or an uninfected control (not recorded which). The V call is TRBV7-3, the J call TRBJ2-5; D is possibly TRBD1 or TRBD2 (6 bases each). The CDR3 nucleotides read TGTGCCAGCAGCTTGACGGGGGCCGGGAGAGGAGAGACCCAGTACTTC. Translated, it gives CASSLTGAGRGETQYF. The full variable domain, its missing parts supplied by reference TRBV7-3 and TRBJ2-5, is GAGVSQTPSNKVTEKGKYVELRCDPISGHTALYWYRQSLGQGPEFLIYFQGTGAADDSGLPNDRFFAVRPEGSVSTLKIQRTERGDSAVYLCASSLTGAGRGETQYFGPGTRLLVL.